Each of the 22 T cell receptor beta chains below was sequenced from the same sample in a study of blood T cell repertoires in COVID-19. Sequencing was performed with immunoSEQ multiplex PCR; in TCRdb, only in-frame clones are kept and a portion is missing. The sample includes 130,000 or so clones, more than 70% of them seen just once. The source material was peripheral blood. Receptors were obtained from a human donor in a cohort sampled during active COVID-19.

The genes are TRBV11-3 and TRBJ2-3; unclear D gene. With 3 bases removed from V and 4 bases from J, the gap between germline ends came to 11 bases. Germline CDR1 SGHNT, CDR2 YENEEA. The CDR3 is 14 residues long. The CDR3 spells CASSFRRGADTQYF. CDR3 bases: TGTGCCAGCAGCTTTCGGAGAGGCGCAGATACGCAGTATTTT. The entire variable domain, with the rest obtained from reference TRBV11-3 and TRBJ2-3, is as follows: EAGVVQSPRYKIIEKKQPVAFWCNPISGHNTLYWYLQNLGQGPELLIRYENEEAVDDSQLPKDRFSAERLKGVDSTLKIQPAELGDSAVYLCASSFRRGADTQYFGPGTRLTVL.

The V and J genes are TRBV5-6 and TRBJ2-6; TRBD2 is a possible D gene (5 bases). Germline-derived CDR1 and CDR2 are SGHDT and YYEEEE. The CDR3 contains 15 residues. Between the trimmed V and J ends, which lost 2 bases and 3 bases, there was a span of 9 bases. The CDR3 region is CASSFRRVGANVLTF. CDR3 sequence (DNA): TGTGCCAGCAGCTTTAGGCGGGTTGGGGCCAACGTCCTGACTTTC. Drawing the rest from reference TRBV5-6 and TRBJ2-6, the complete variable domain is DAGVTQSPTHLIKTRGQQVTLRCSPKSGHDTVSWYQQALGQGPQFIFQYYEEEERQRGNFPDRFSGHQFPNYSSELNVNALLLGDSALYLCASSFRRVGANVLTFGAGSRLTVL.

Only a few counts were recorded for this clone. The rearrangement joins TRBV30 to TRBJ2-7, with D maybe TRBD1 (6 bases). V lost 4 bases, J lost 7 bases, and 14 bases lay in between. Germline-derived CDR1 and CDR2 are GTSNPN and SVGIG (reference sequence). The CDR3 contains 12 residues. This CDR3 reads CAWTHRVGEQYF. CDR3 nucleotides: TGTGCCTGGACTCACAGGGTGGGGGAGCAGTACTTC.

The chain employs TRBV2 and TRBJ2-5; 8 nucleotides match TRBD2. The length of the CDR3 is 14 residues. J was trimmed by 4 bases and V by 4 bases; bases with no gene match: 5. CDR1 is SNHLY and CDR2 is FYNNEI in the germline V gene. The CDR3 sequence: CASSVGTSGETQYF. The CDR3 DNA reads TGTGCCAGCAGTGTTGGGACTAGTGGAGAGACCCAGTACTTC.

This clone appeared a single time. The chain is built from TRBV6-5 and TRBJ2-4, with unresolved D. The germline V gene has CDR1 MNHEY and CDR2 SVGAGI. The length of the CDR3 is 11 residues. The V and J ends lost 11 bases and 7 bases respectively, with 12 bases between them. CDR3 bases: TGTGCCGTGGGCGCACCGAACATTCAGTACTTC. Translated: CAVGAPNIQYF.

This clone has a single count. The J gene is TRBJ2-2, the V gene TRBV9; possible D gene TRBD1, 5 bases. Germline V CDR1 and CDR2: SGDLS, YYNGEE. The length of the CDR3 is 14 residues. V was trimmed by 0 bases and J by 2 bases, leaving 5 bases between them. CDR3 sequence reads: CASSVGGNTGELFF. CDR3 DNA: TGTGCCAGCAGCGTAGGGGGCAACACCGGGGAGCTGTTTTTT.

The gene calls are TRBV2 and TRBJ2-4; D is uncertain. The V gene's germline CDR1 is SNHLY and CDR2 FYNNEI. The CDR3 is made up of 13 amino acids. Trimming pared 7 bases from V and 8 bases from J, leaving 15 bases between. Here the CDR3 reads CASTPRLLDIQYF. CDR3 nucleotides: TGTGCCAGCACCCCCCGGTTATTGGACATTCAGTACTTC. Using reference TRBV2 and TRBJ2-4 for the parts outside the CDR3, the full variable domain is EPEVTQTPSHQVTQMGQEVILRCVPISNHLYFYWYRQILGQKVEFLVSFYNNEISEKSEIFDDQFSVERPDGSNFTLKIRSTKLEDSAMYFCASTPRLLDIQYFGAGTRLSVL.

The V and J genes are TRBV25-1 and TRBJ1-5, with D perhaps matching TRBD1 (6 bases). In germline, CDR1 is MGHDK, CDR2 SYGVNS. CDR3 length equals 14 residues. With 3 bases removed from V and 0 bases from J, the gap between germline ends came to 6 bases. CDR3 residues: CASSEDSSNQPQHF. DNA of the CDR3: TGTGCCAGCAGTGAGGACAGTAGCAATCAGCCCCAGCATTTT.

The chain couples TRBV4-3 to TRBJ2-3; possibly TRBD2 for D (6 bases). Trimming pared 4 bases from V and 8 bases from J, leaving 13 bases between. CDR3 size: 13 residues. Germline V lookup: CDR1 LGHNA, CDR2 YSLEER. The CDR3 is CASSLRRGGTQYF. The CDR3 nucleotides read TGCGCCAGCAGCCTCAGACGGGGAGGTACGCAGTATTTT.

This clone was seen just once. The V call is TRBV11-3, the J call TRBJ2-2; tentative D call: TRBD1 (6 bases). V gave up 4 bases and J gave up 6 bases, with 12 bases separating them. The CDR3 consists of 14 residues. Per the germline V gene, CDR1 is SGHNT and CDR2 is YENEEA. CDR3 sequence reads: CASSWRTDSGELFF. DNA for the CDR3: TGTGCCAGCAGCTGGCGGACAGATTCCGGGGAGCTGTTTTTT.

The DNA for the CDR3 is TGTGCCAGCAGCTCTCAGGGGACGGGAAAACTGTTTTTT. Residues: CASSSQGTGKLFF. The V gene is TRBV5-6, the J gene TRBJ1-4, with D perhaps matching TRBD1 (6 bases). The V end was cut by 3 bases, the J end by 10 bases, with 13 bases between. The CDR3 loop spans 13 amino acids. Germline V gene sequence: CDR1 SGHDT, CDR2 YYEEEE. The variable domain in full, with the rest retrieved from reference TRBV5-6 and TRBJ1-4, is DAGVTQSPTHLIKTRGQQVTLRCSPKSGHDTVSWYQQALGQGPQFIFQYYEEEERQRGNFPDRFSGHQFPNYSSELNVNALLLGDSALYLCASSSQGTGKLFFGSGTQLSVL.

In DNA, the CDR3 is TGTGCCAGCAGCTCGAGTGGAGCGGCCAAACAGTTCTTC. Its protein is CASSSSGAAKQFF. The V gene is TRBV9, the J gene TRBJ2-1, with a weak D call TRBD2 (5 bases). Germline assignment: CDR1 SGDLS and CDR2 YYNGEE. Trimming shortened V by 4 bases and J by 13 bases, and 18 bases separated the two germline ends. This CDR3 region has 13 residues.

This clone was observed a single time. The rearrangement links TRBV25-1 to TRBJ1-2; D gene uncertain. CDR3 length: 12 amino acids. Trimming cost V 6 bases and J 5 bases, with 10 bases left between them. Germline-derived CDR1 and CDR2 are MGHDK and SYGVNS. CDR3: CASRDSTYGYTF. The CDR3 region has the DNA TGTGCCAGCAGGGACTCAACTTATGGCTACACCTTC.

V is TRBV25-1 and J is TRBJ1-2; TRBD1 matches at 8 bases. Per the germline V gene, CDR1 is MGHDK and CDR2 is SYGVNS. With 5 bases clipped from V and 4 bases from J, the junction kept 6 bases outside the gene matches. The CDR3 is 14 residues long. CDR3 protein: CASSSTGAVYGYTF. In DNA, the CDR3 is TGTGCCAGCAGTTCGACAGGGGCCGTCTATGGCTACACCTTC.

The CDR3 loop is CASSFRGSYNEQFF. The CDR3 DNA sequence: TGTGCCAGCAGCTTCCGGGGGTCCTACAATGAGCAGTTCTTC. This rearrangement joins TRBV11-2 to TRBJ2-1; D might be TRBD2 (6 bases). Germline lookup yields CDR1 SGHAT and CDR2 FQNNGV. The CDR3 consists of 14 residues. The V gene lost 3 bases and the J gene lost 1 base, with 7 bases spanning the gap.

The J gene is TRBJ2-5, the V gene TRBV28; 13 bases match TRBD2. The V gene end was trimmed by 5 bases and the J gene end by 4 bases; junction bases not matched to a gene: 10. This CDR3 has 17 amino acids. Germline CDR1 reads MDHEN; CDR2 reads SYDVKM. CDR3 region: CASSPGLAGYRGETQYF. The CDR3, as DNA: TGTGCCAGCAGTCCGGGACTAGCGGGGTATCGGGGAGAGACCCAGTACTTC.

The chain's CDR3 is CASSLLSGVNTEAFF. CDR3 bases: TGCGCCAGCAGCTTGTTATCAGGCGTGAACACTGAAGCTTTCTTT. The V gene is TRBV5-1, the J gene TRBJ1-1; the D is unclear. The germline V gene has CDR1 SGHRS and CDR2 YFSETQ. This CDR3 spans 15 amino acids. V lost 1 base to trimming and J lost 0 bases, with 10 bases between them.

The genes are TRBV5-5 and TRBJ2-1; D gene ambiguous. This CDR3 has 13 amino acids. CDR1 and CDR2 (germline): SGHKS, YYEKEE (reference sequence). V was pared by 0 bases and J by 4 bases, with 5 bases between. The CDR3 DNA reads as TGTGCCAGCAGCTTGGTATTTTACAATGAGCAGTTCTTC. Amino acids: CASSLVFYNEQFF.

The rearrangement uses TRBV19 and TRBJ1-5, with TRBD1 matching 9 bases. Germline CDR1 LNHDA, CDR2 SQIVND (reference sequence). The CDR3 has 13 residues. The V gene end was trimmed by 10 bases and the J gene end by 8 bases; junction bases not matched to a gene: 9. CDR3 protein: CATQGDRAKPQHF. CDR3 nucleotides: TGTGCCACCCAGGGGGACAGGGCTAAGCCCCAGCATTTT.

The J gene is TRBJ2-7, the V gene TRBV6-2 or TRBV6-3; 7 positions agree with TRBD1. CDR1 and CDR2 (germline): MNHEY, SVGEGT. V gave up 6 bases and J gave up 2 bases; unmatched junction bases: 4. The CDR3 runs 13 residues. The CDR3 DNA sequence: TGTGCCAGCAGCCGACAGGGACCCTACGAGCAGTACTTC. This sequence encodes CASSRQGPYEQYF.

This chain connects TRBV7-2 to TRBJ2-7, with D hard to call. The germline CDR1 and CDR2 sequences are SGHTA and FQGNSA. The length of the CDR3 is 15 residues. V was pared by 2 bases and J by 0 bases, with 11 bases between. Here the CDR3 reads CASSLWHVSSYEQYF. The CDR3 bases are TGTGCCAGCAGCTTATGGCACGTAAGCTCCTACGAGCAGTACTTC.

The gene calls are TRBV5-6 and TRBJ1-2; 7 bases are shared with TRBD1. CDR1 SGHDT and CDR2 YYEEEE come from the germline V gene. V trimming: 6 bases; J trimming: 4 bases; junction bases outside the gene matches: 12. The CDR3 is 15 amino acids. The DNA of the CDR3 is TGTGCCAGCACCATGACCGGGACAGCGTTCTATGGCTACACCTTC. As protein: CASTMTGTAFYGYTF.